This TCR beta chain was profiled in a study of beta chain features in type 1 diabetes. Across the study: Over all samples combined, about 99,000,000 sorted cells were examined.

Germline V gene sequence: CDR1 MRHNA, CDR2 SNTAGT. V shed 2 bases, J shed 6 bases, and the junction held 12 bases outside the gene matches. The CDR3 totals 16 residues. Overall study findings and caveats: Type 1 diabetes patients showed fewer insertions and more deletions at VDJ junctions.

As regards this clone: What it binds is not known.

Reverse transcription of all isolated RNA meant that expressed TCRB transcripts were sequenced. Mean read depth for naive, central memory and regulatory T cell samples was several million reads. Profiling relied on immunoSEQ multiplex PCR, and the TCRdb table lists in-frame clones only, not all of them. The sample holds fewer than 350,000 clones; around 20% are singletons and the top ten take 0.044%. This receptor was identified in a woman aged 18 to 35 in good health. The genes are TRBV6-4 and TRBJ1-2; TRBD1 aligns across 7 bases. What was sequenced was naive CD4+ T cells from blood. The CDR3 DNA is TGTGCCAGCAGTGACGATACGGGAACAGGGGCTGATGGCTACACCTTC. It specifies CASSDDTGTGADGYTF.